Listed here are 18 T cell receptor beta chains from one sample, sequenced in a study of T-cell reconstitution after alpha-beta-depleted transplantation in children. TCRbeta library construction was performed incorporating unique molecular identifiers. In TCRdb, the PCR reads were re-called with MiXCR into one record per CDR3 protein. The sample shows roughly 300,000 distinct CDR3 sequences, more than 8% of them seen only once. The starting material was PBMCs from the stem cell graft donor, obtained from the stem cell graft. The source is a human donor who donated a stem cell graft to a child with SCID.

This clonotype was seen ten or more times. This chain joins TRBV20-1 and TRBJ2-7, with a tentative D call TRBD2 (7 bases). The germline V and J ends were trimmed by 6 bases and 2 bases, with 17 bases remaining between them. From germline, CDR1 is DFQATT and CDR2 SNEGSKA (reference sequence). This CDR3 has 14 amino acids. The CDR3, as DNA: TGCAGTGCAAAGACGGGGGGCTCTACCTACGAGCAGTACTTC. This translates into CSAKTGGSTYEQYF.

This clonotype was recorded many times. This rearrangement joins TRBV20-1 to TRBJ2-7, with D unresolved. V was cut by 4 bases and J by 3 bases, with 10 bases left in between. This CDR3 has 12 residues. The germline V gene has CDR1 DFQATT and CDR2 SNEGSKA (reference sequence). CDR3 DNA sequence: TGCAGTGCTACCCAAGGCGGCTACGAGCAGTACTTC. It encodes CSATQGGYEQYF.

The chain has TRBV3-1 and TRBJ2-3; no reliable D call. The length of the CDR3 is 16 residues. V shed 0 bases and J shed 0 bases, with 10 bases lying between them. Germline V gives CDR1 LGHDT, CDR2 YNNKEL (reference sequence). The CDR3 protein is CASSQDWASSTDTQYF. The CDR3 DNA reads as TGTGCCAGCAGCCAAGATTGGGCTAGTAGCACAGATACGCAGTATTTT.

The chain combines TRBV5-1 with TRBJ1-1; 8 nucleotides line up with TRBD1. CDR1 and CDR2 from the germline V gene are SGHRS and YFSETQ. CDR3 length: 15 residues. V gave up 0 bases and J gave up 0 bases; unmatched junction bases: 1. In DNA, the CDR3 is TGCGCCAGCAGCTTGGCGGGACAGGTGAACACTGAAGCTTTCTTT. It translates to CASSLAGQVNTEAFF. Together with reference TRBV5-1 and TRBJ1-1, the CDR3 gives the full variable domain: KAGVTQTPRYLIKTRGQQVTLSCSPISGHRSVSWYQQTPGQGLQFLFEYFSETQRNKGNFPGRFSGRQFSNSRSEMNVSTLELGDSALYLCASSLAGQVNTEAFFGQGTRLTVV.

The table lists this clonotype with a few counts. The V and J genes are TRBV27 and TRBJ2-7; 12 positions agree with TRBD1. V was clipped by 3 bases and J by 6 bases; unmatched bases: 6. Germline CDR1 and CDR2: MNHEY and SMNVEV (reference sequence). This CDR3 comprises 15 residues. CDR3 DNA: TGTGCCAGCAGTTTGGTAGGGACAGGGGGCTCCGAGCAGTACTTC. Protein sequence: CASSLVGTGGSEQYF.

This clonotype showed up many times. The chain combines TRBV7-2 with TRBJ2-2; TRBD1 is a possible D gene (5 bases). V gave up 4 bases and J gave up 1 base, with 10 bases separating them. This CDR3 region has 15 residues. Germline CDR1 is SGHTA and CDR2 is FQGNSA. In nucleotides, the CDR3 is TGTGCCAGCAGCTACTTCGGACAGAACACCGGGGAGCTGTTTTTT. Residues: CASSYFGQNTGELFF.

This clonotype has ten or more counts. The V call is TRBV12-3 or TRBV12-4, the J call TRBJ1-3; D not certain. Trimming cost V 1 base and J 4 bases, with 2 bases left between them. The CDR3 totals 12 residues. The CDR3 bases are TGTGCCAGCAGTTTAGGGGGAAACACCATATATTTT. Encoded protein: CASSLGGNTIYF.

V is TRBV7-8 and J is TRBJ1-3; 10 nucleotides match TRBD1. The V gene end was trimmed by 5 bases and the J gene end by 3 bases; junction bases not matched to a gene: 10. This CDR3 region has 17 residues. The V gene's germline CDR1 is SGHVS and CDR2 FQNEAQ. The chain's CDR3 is CASSPRQGAGRGNTIYF. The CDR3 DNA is TGTGCCAGCAGCCCCCGACAGGGGGCAGGCCGTGGAAACACCATATATTTT.

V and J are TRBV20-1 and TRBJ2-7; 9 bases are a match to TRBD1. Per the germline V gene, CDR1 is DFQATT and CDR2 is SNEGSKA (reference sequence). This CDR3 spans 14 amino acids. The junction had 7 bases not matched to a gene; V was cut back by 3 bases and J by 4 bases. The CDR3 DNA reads TGCAGTGCTAGGTGGCGGGGACAGGGATACGAGCAGTACTTC. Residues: CSARWRGQGYEQYF.

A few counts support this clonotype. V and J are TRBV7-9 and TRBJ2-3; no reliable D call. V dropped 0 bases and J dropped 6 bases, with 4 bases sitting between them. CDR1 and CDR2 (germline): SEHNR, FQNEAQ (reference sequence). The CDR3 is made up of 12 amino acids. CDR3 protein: CASSLAPDTQYF. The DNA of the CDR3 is TGTGCCAGCAGCTTAGCGCCGGATACGCAGTATTTT.

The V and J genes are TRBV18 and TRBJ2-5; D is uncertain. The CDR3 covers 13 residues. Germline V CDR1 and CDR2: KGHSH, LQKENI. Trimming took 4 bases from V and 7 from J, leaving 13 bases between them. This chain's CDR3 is CASSQPSEGTQYF. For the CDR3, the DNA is TGTGCCAGCTCACAGCCCTCGGAAGGGACCCAGTACTTC.

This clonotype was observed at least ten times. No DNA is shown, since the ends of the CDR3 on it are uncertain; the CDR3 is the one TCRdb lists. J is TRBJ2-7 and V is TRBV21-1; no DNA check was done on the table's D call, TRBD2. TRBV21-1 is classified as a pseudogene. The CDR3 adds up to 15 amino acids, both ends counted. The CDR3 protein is CASSKWAGGSYEQYF.

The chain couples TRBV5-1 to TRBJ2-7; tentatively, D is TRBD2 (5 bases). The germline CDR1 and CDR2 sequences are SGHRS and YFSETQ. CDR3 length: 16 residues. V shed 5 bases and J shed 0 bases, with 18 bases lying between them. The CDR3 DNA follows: TGCGCCAGCAGTCCAAAAGCGGTGGGGAGCTCCTACGAGCAGTACTTC. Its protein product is CASSPKAVGSSYEQYF.

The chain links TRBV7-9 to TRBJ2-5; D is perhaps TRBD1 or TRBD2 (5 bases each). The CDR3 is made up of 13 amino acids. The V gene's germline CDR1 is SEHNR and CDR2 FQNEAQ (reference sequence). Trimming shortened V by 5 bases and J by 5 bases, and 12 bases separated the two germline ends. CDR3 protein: CASSRREYETQYF. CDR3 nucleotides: TGTGCCAGCAGCCGCAGGGAGTATGAGACCCAGTACTTC.

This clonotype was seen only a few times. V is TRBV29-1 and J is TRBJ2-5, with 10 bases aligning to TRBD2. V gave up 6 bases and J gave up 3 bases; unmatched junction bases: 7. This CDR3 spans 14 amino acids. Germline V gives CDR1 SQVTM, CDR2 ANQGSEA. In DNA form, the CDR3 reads TGCAGCGTATACGGGACTAGCGAAAAAGAGACCCAGTACTTC. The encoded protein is CSVYGTSEKETQYF.

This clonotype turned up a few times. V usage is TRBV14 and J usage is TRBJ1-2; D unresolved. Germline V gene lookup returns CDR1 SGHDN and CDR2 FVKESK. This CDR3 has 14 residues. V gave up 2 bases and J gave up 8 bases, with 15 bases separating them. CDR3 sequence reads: CASSQRTLIEGYTF. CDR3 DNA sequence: TGTGCCAGCAGCCAAAGAACTCTAATTGAGGGCTACACCTTC.

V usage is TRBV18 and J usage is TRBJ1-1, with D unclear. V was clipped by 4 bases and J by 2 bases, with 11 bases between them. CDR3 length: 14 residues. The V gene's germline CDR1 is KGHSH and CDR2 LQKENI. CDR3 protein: CASSQKRDNTEAFF. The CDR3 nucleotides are TGTGCCAGCTCACAGAAGAGAGATAACACTGAAGCTTTCTTT.

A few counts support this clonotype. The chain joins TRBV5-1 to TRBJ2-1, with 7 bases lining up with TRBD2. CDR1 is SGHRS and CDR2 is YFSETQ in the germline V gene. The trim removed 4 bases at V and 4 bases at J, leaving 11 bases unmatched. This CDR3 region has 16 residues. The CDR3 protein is CASSRGAGDSYNEQFF. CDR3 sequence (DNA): TGCGCCAGCAGCCGGGGCGCGGGGGACTCATACAATGAGCAGTTCTTC.